The source of this T cell receptor (beta chain) is a study of T-cell reconstitution after alpha-beta-depleted transplantation in children. Germline values: CDR1 DFQATT, CDR2 SNEGSKA (reference sequence). This CDR3 comprises 16 residues. The germline V and J ends were trimmed by 1 base and 6 bases, with 19 bases remaining between them. This clonotype was detected ten times or more. The TCRbeta library incorporated unique molecular identifiers. TCRdb processed the PCR reads anew with MiXCR; each CDR3 protein has one entry. The sample shows hundreds of thousands of distinct CDR3 sequences, around 8.4% of them seen only once.

The clonotype originates from a male patient between 2 and 9 years old who had a stem cell transplant for acute myeloid leukemia, so the T cells may come from the graft donor. This specimen was PBMCs, mostly from graft donor cells, taken 360 days after TCRalphabeta/CD19-depleted stem cell transplant. The chain combines TRBV20-1 with TRBJ2-1, with D tentatively TRBD2 (5 bases). The CDR3 loop is CSARAALARAINEQFF. The DNA for the CDR3 is TGCAGTGCTAGAGCAGCCCTAGCACGTGCAATCAATGAGCAGTTCTTC.